A selection of T cell receptor beta chains follows, all from one sample in a study of blood T cell repertoires in COVID-19. The protocol was immunoSEQ multiplex PCR, while the TCRdb copy is restricted to in-frame clones and leaves out a portion. The sample has fewer than 65,000 clones, 75% to 90% seen once. The sequenced sample was peripheral blood. Receptor source: a man aged 60 to 75 with acute or convalescent COVID-19. The CDR3 runs from the conserved cysteine through the conserved F or W. D genes are given only for firm matches. Some rows mark clone size as missing; the rest say once, few, many or name a class of expanded clone.

>NA|TRBJ2-2|17|NA|TRBV7-3
TGTGCCAGCAGCTTATATGTAGGACAAACGAACACCGGGGAGCTGTTTTTT
CASSLYVGQTNTGELFF
>NA|TRBJ2-5|15|TRBD1|TRBV19
TGTGCCAGTAGTATCTTCAGACAGGGAACCGAGACCCAGTACTTC
CASSIFRQGTETQYF
>NA|TRBJ1-5|20|TRBD1|TRBV28
TGTGCCAGCCGACCCTTGGTCGTACGGGACAGGGGGTCGGGTTATCAGCCCCAGCATTTT
CASRPLVVRDRGSGYQPQHF
>NA|TRBJ2-2|15|NA|TRBV5-4
TGTGCCAGCAGCCTAATTAACAGGGACACCGGGGAGCTGTTTTTT
CASSLINRDTGELFF
>once|TRBJ2-1|20|TRBD2|TRBV6-1
TGTGCCAGCAGTGAAGCGAGGGGACTAGCGGGCTCCAGCTCCTACAATGAGCAGTTCTTC
CASSEARGLAGSSSYNEQFF
>NA|TRBJ2-7|14|TRBD2|TRBV6-5
TGTGCCAGCAGTTACAAGCGGGAGGGCCACGAGCAGTACTTC
CASSYKREGHEQYF
>once|TRBJ2-1|13|NA|TRBV29-1
TGCAGCGTTGACACTACAACCTACAATGAGCAGTTCTTC
CSVDTTTYNEQFF
>few|TRBJ2-7|13|NA|TRBV7-8
TGTGCCAGCAGCTTATTGGGCGACTACGAGCAGTACTTC
CASSLLGDYEQYF
>NA|TRBJ2-1|16|TRBD1|TRBV5-1
TGCGCCAGCAGCTCCGACGGACAGGGATCCTACAATGAGCAGTTCTTC
CASSSDGQGSYNEQFF
>NA|TRBJ1-5|16|TRBD1|TRBV6-6
TGTGCCCGCCCAGGACAGGGGGCGGCCCGCAATCAGCCCCAGCATTTT
CARPGQGAARNQPQHF
>NA|TRBJ2-5|15|TRBD2|TRBV6-5
TGTGCCAGCAGAGGACTAGCGGGAGGGATACAGACCCAGTACTTC
CASRGLAGGIQTQYF
>NA|TRBJ1-1|14|NA|TRBV7-3
TGTGCCAGCAGCTTAACGTTAGGGGACACTGAAGCTTTCTTT
CASSLTLGDTEAFF
>NA|TRBJ1-6|12|NA|TRBV10-2
TGCGCCAGCCTCCCCTCACTTGGTCCACTCCACTTT
CASLPSLGPLHF
>NA|TRBJ2-1|17|TRBD1|TRBV11-2
TGTGCCAGCAGCTTACGGGGAGGGACAGGGGCAGGCAATGAGCAGTTCTTC
CASSLRGGTGAGNEQFF
>NA|TRBJ2-3|14|TRBD1|TRBV13
TGTGCCAGCAGCTCAAAACAGGGGTCAGATACGCAGTATTTT
CASSSKQGSDTQYF
>NA|TRBJ1-1|16|TRBD1|TRBV3-1/TRBV3-2
TGTGCCAGCAGCCCCCGGGACAGGGGTTCGAAAGCTGAAGCTTTCTTT
CASSPRDRGSKAEAFF
>few|TRBJ1-6|11|NA|TRBV28
TGTGCCAGCAGTCGTAATTCACCCCTCCACTTT
CASSRNSPLHF
>NA|TRBJ2-1|13|TRBD1|TRBV28
TGTGCCAGCAGTTTGGGGGACAGGGTGGTGCAGTTCTTC
CASSLGDRVVQFF
>NA|TRBJ2-2|15|TRBD1|TRBV5-1
TGCGCCAGCAGCCGGGACAGGGGGCAAACCGGGGAGCTGTTTTTT
CASSRDRGQTGELFF
>NA|TRBJ2-5|14|NA|TRBV9
TGTGCCAGCAGCGTAGGACTGACTGTGGAGACCCAGTACTTC
CASSVGLTVETQYF
>NA|TRBJ2-2|19|TRBD2|TRBV5-4
TGTGCCAGCAGCTTGACTAGTGGAGGCGGGAGTCGGGGCACCGGGGAGCTGTTTTTT
CASSLTSGGGSRGTGELFF
>NA|TRBJ2-2|16|TRBD1|TRBV15
TGTGCCACCAGCAGAGGAGGGACAGGGTGGACCGGGGAGCTGTTTTTT
CATSRGGTGWTGELFF
>once|TRBJ1-4|16|NA|TRBV7-9
TGTGCCAGCAGCTTAGGACAAACCTCAACTAATGAAAAACTGTTTTTT
CASSLGQTSTNEKLFF
>NA|TRBJ2-7|14|TRBD2|TRBV2
TGTGCCAGCAGTCCCCCGGGACTACGCTACGAGCAGTACTTC
CASSPPGLRYEQYF
>NA|TRBJ1-2|12|NA|TRBV28
TGTGCCAGCAGTTTAGGCCGGGTGGACTACACCTTC
CASSLGRVDYTF
>NA|TRBJ1-4|12|TRBD1|TRBV29-1
TGCAGCGTTGGGACAGGGAAAGAAAAACTGTTTTTT
CSVGTGKEKLFF
>NA|TRBJ2-1|12|NA|TRBV5-1
TGCGCCAGTGCGGCGGCCCTCGATGAGCAGTTCTTC
CASAAALDEQFF
>few|TRBJ2-7|14|NA|TRBV19
TGTGCCAGTAGTATGTATCGTGAGGGCTCCGAGCAGTACTTC
CASSMYREGSEQYF
>NA|TRBJ2-2|18|TRBD2|TRBV5-5
TGTGCCAGCAGCTTCCCAGCGGGAGGGTCCACGAACACCGGGGAGCTGTTTTTT
CASSFPAGGSTNTGELFF
>NA|TRBJ2-5|15|TRBD2|TRBV5-1
TGCGCCAGCAGTCGGGGACTAGCGGGACCGGAGACCCAGTACTTC
CASSRGLAGPETQYF
>NA|TRBJ2-5|16|TRBD2|TRBV6-2/TRBV6-3
TGTGCCAGCAGTTACTCGATTGCGGGAGAGCGGGAGACCCAGTACTTC
CASSYSIAGERETQYF
>NA|TRBJ2-7|15|NA|TRBV4-2
TGTGCCAGCAGCCCCTTGATTGGGACAAGTTACGAGCAGTACTTC
CASSPLIGTSYEQYF
>NA|TRBJ2-7|14|NA|TRBV6-6
TGTGCCAGCAGTCCCGGGACAAGGAACTACGAGCAGTACTTC
CASSPGTRNYEQYF
>NA|TRBJ2-3|15|TRBD2|TRBV18
TGTGCCAGCTCACCTATAGCGGGGGTCACAGATACGCAGTATTTT
CASSPIAGVTDTQYF
>NA|TRBJ2-7|16|TRBD1|TRBV4-1
TGCGCCAGCAGCCTTCACCGGGACAGGGGACTCAACGAGCAGTACTTC
CASSLHRDRGLNEQYF
>once|TRBJ1-4|14|NA|TRBV29-1
TGCAGCGTTGAAGGGACAGCTTCGGATGAAAAACTGTTTTTT
CSVEGTASDEKLFF
>NA|TRBJ2-5|14|NA|TRBV5-1
TGCGCCAGCAGCTTGGTTCCGGGACAAGAGACCCAGTACTTC
CASSLVPGQETQYF
>NA|TRBJ2-3|15|TRBD2|TRBV30
TGTGCCTGGAGTTACCGGGAGGCCAACTTACTTAAACAGTATTTT
CAWSYREANLLKQYF
>NA|TRBJ2-1|15|NA|TRBV5-1
TGCGCCAGCAGCCTCGACTCCCCGGTGTACAATGAGCAGTTCTTC
CASSLDSPVYNEQFF
>once|TRBJ2-4|14|TRBD2|TRBV2
TGTGCCAGCAGTGAAGCTAGCGGGAGATACATTCAGTACTTC
CASSEASGRYIQYF
>NA|TRBJ1-4|15|TRBD1|TRBV5-1
TGCGCCAGCAGCTTCGGACAGGGCTCGCGTGAAAAACTGTTTTTT
CASSFGQGSREKLFF
>medium-sized|TRBJ2-7|15|TRBD1|TRBV7-9
TGTGCCAGCAGCTCCCTCGACAGGGGCTCCCTCGAGCAGTACTTC
CASSSLDRGSLEQYF
>NA|TRBJ2-2|14|NA|TRBV19
TGTGCCAGTAATTTAGATCGGAACACCGGGGAGCTGTTTTTT
CASNLDRNTGELFF
>NA|TRBJ2-3|15|TRBD2|TRBV2
TGTGCCAGCCCCGGGGAGCGGGAGTTCTCAGATACGCAGTATTTT
CASPGEREFSDTQYF
>NA|TRBJ2-5|13|NA|TRBV12-3/TRBV12-4
TGTGCCAGCAGTTTACTAGCCCCGGGCGCCCAGTACTTC
CASSLLAPGAQYF
>NA|TRBJ1-1|11|NA|TRBV28
TGTGCCAGCTACAGGAACACTGAAGCTTTCTTT
CASYRNTEAFF
>NA|TRBJ1-1|13|TRBD1|TRBV28
TGTGCCAGCAGTCCAGGGGGCTACACTGAAGCTTTCTTT
CASSPGGYTEAFF
>NA|TRBJ1-1|15|NA|TRBV5-5
TGTGCCAGCAGCCAGGAACTCACCATGAACACTGAAGCTTTCTTT
CASSQELTMNTEAFF
>NA|TRBJ1-6|13|TRBD1|TRBV29-1
TGCAGCGTGGGGACAGGCCCAAATTCACCCCTCCACTTT
CSVGTGPNSPLHF
>NA|TRBJ2-7|15|NA|TRBV6-2/TRBV6-3
TGTGCCAGCAGTTACCCCCCCAGGGACTCCTACGAGCAGTACTTC
CASSYPPRDSYEQYF
>NA|TRBJ2-1|15|TRBD2|TRBV19
TGTGCCAGTAGGGAAATAGCGGGAACTGACAATGAGCAGTTCTTC
CASREIAGTDNEQFF
>NA|TRBJ1-5|17|NA|TRBV19
TGTGCCAGTAGTATAGATTGGGGCGAGATCGGCAATCAGCCCCAGCATTTT
CASSIDWGEIGNQPQHF
>NA|TRBJ2-7|16|TRBD1|TRBV11-2
TGTGCCAGCAGCTTCCGGCCGGGACAGAGCTCCTACGAGCAGTACTTC
CASSFRPGQSSYEQYF
>NA|TRBJ1-1|14|NA|TRBV2
TGTGCCAGCAGGAAGGTCCAGGGCAGCACTGAAGCTTTCTTT
CASRKVQGSTEAFF
>NA|TRBJ1-1|17|TRBD1|TRBV5-4
TGTGCCAGCAGCCCCCGGACAGGGGGAAATCTGAACACTGAAGCTTTCTTT
CASSPRTGGNLNTEAFF
>NA|TRBJ1-1|14|NA|TRBV6-5
TGTGCCAGCAGTCTCGCCCGGAGCGGCACTGAAGCTTTCTTT
CASSLARSGTEAFF
>once|TRBJ2-3|18|TRBD2|TRBV19
TGTGCCAGTAGTCAAACTAGCGGGAGAGTGGGGGACGCAGATACGCAGTATTTT
CASSQTSGRVGDADTQYF
>NA|TRBJ2-6|16|NA|TRBV5-1
TGCGCCAGCAGCCCTGCGCGGCCCCCCGGGGCCAACGTCCTGACTTTC
CASSPARPPGANVLTF
>NA|TRBJ1-1|13|NA|TRBV29-1
TGCAGCGCCTACCGGGGGACTGGCACTGAAGCTTTCTTT
CSAYRGTGTEAFF
>NA|TRBJ2-5|14|NA|TRBV7-8
TGTGCCAGCAGCACAGGCGCGGTTCAAGAGACCCAGTACTTC
CASSTGAVQETQYF